This TCR beta chain was observed in a study of T-cell reconstitution after alpha-beta-depleted transplantation in children. The study, taken as a whole, reports: Surviving recipient T cells and thymic progenitors produced the high day-60 TCRbeta diversity seen in some patients. Alpha-beta T cells present about two months after transplant were reported to originate from several hundred expanded graft clones.

TCRbeta library construction was performed incorporating unique molecular identifiers. TCRdb processed the PCR reads anew with MiXCR; each CDR3 protein has one entry. The sample holds just under 250,000 distinct CDR3 sequences; roughly 23% are singletons and the top ten take roughly 2.6%. The CDR3 spans 18 residues. The germline V gene encodes CDR1 SGHAT and CDR2 FQDESV (reference sequence). The trim removed 5 bases at V and 2 bases at J, leaving 18 bases unmatched. Regarding this clonotype: The target antigen is unknown.

This clonotype was obtained from a girl aged 2-10 years with Fanconi anemia, due to receive a stem cell transplant. Sequenced material: PBMCs, taken before TCRalphabeta/CD19-depleted stem cell transplant. J is TRBJ2-7 and V is TRBV11-1, with 7 bases that match TRBD1. The CDR3 DNA sequence: TGTGCCAGCAGCGTAAGCGACCTTCCGGGACAGTGGGCCTACGAGCAGTACTTC. Amino acids: CASSVSDLPGQWAYEQYF.